This T cell receptor beta chain came from a study of T-cell reconstitution after alpha-beta-depleted transplantation in children (dated by TCRdb to 2016 to 2018). For the study in its entirety: The study quantitatively tracked T-cell immune reconstitution after TCRalphabeta/CD19-depleted allogeneic hematopoietic cell transplantation in children using TCR repertoire profiling. Broad study findings and their caveats: In some patients, high TCRbeta diversity at day 60 was attributed to recipient T cells and intrathymic progenitors that had survived conditioning. The frequencies of hyperexpanded clones fell over the following months, and after one year, T-cell counts and TCRbeta diversity were mostly attributed to newly produced T cells. About two months after transplant, the apparently early recovery of alphabetaT-cell counts reportedly depended on just several hundred clones that had expanded rapidly and came from non-depleted graft cells.

This clonotype was recorded many times. No cognate antigen has been identified for it. Nothing much larger sits one base from this clone, and base qualities are not available. CDR1 GTSNPN and CDR2 SVGIG are derived from the germline V gene (reference sequence). V is cut by 0 bases and J by 4 bases, and the space between the germline ends is 4 bases. Taken from cysteine to phenylalanine, the CDR3 has 13 residues. The entry retains the CDR3 DNA only, 39 bases that are in frame from base 1. The treatment or condition label for this specimen denotes: allogeneic hematopoietic cell transplantation with graft depleted of TCRalphabeta T cells and CD19 B cells. The transplant recipients were children given TCRalphabeta/CD19-depleted allogeneic hematopoietic cell grafts. The library was prepared using PCR. Instrument used: Illumina HiSeq 2500. TCR library preparation used molecular barcoding, with unique molecular identifiers applied to normalize quantification of the TCRbeta repertoire. Using fastp at Q25 and MiXCR, TCRdb reprocessed the public reads and kept productive beta chains. Identical CDR3 protein sequences are pooled into one entry, listed with their most common genes and DNA. The sample data list a few hundred thousand distinct CDR3 sequences, and roughly 12% of these were observed just once. The ten biggest clones cover roughly a quarter of the sample.

This receptor was taken from a male patient aged 2-15 years who had a stem cell transplant for chronic granulomatous disease, so the T cells may come from the graft donor. The sequencing here drew on peripheral blood, taken 180 days after TCRalphabeta/CD19-depleted stem cell transplant. The V gene is TRBV30 and the J gene is TRBJ2-6; no D segment can be confidently identified. This receptor has the CDR3 CAWSVSGANVLTF. The DNA reads as follows: TGTGCCTGGAGTGTCTCCGGGGCCAACGTCCTGACTTTC.